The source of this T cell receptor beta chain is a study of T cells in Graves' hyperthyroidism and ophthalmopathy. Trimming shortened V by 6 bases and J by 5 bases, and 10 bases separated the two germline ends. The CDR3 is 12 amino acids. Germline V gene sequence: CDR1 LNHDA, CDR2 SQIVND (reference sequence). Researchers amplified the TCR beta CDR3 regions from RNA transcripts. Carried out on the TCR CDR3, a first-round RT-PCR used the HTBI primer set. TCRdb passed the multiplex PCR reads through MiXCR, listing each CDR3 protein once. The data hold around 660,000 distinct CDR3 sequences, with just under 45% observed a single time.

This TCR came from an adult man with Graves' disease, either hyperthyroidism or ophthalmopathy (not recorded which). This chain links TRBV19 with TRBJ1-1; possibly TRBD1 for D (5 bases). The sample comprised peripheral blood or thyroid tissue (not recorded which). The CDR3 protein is CASRFGGTEAFF. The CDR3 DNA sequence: TGTGCCAGTAGGTTCGGGGGAACTGAAGCTTTCTTT.